The 18 T cell receptor beta chains in this list originate from one sample, sequenced in a study of shared clonotypes between healthy human individuals. Using immunoSEQ multiplex PCR, the repertoire was profiled, and TCRdb retains in-frame clones only, with some absent. The table has some 95,000 clones, 60% to 70% seen once. Material for sequencing was memory CD8+ T cells sorted from blood. Stated subset: CD45RO+ cells pooled with CCR7-negative TemRA cells. The source is a man between 25 and 39 years old in good health.

The sample holds one count of this clone. Just one base apart from a much larger clone, this may be a read error. The chain links TRBV2 to TRBJ1-1, with a tentative D call TRBD1 (6 bases). This CDR3 contains 16 residues. Germline CDR1 reads SNHLY; CDR2 reads FYNNEI. The CDR3 loop reads CAGRGDSRGLNTEAFF. The CDR3 region has the DNA TGTGCCGGCAGGGGAGACAGTCGCGGGCTGAACACTGAAGCTTTCTTT.

This sequence joins TRBV27 and TRBJ2-1; D uncertain. This CDR3 contains 11 residues. The V gene lost 5 bases and the J gene lost 7 bases, with 6 bases spanning the gap. The germline gives CDR1 MNHEY, CDR2 SMNVEV (reference sequence). The CDR3 protein is CASSVNNEQFF. The CDR3 DNA sequence: TGTGCCAGCAGTGTAAATAATGAGCAGTTCTTC.

The CDR3: CASSYERTGMSEQYF. CDR3 sequence (DNA): TGTGCCAGCAGCTATGAGAGGACAGGGATGAGCGAGCAGTACTTC. V and J are TRBV7-9 and TRBJ2-7, with 8 nucleotides matching TRBD1. V trimming: 4 bases; J trimming: 6 bases; junction bases outside the gene matches: 11. The germline CDR1 and CDR2 sequences are SEHNR and FQNEAQ (reference sequence). This CDR3 region has 15 residues.

The chain uses TRBV19 and TRBJ1-1; 10 bases line up with TRBD1. The V gene's germline CDR1 is LNHDA and CDR2 SQIVND (reference sequence). The CDR3 covers 13 residues. The ends lost 5 bases at V and 11 bases at J; junction bases unmatched: 8. The CDR3 nucleotides are TGTGCCAGTAGTCCCGGACAGGGGGGTGGTGCTTTCTTT. Its protein is CASSPGQGGGAFF.

The rearrangement joins TRBV4-2 to TRBJ2-3; TRBD1 matches at 10 bases. V shed 1 base and J 2 bases; nucleotides not matched to a gene: 0. The CDR3 sequence is 15 residues long. Looked up from germline, CDR1 is LGHNA and CDR2 is YNFKEQ. CDR3 nucleotides: TGTGCCAGCAGCCAAGGACAGGGGGCCACAGATACGCAGTATTTT. Amino acids: CASSQGQGATDTQYF.

The chain recombines TRBV2 with TRBJ1-1; D uncertain. The CDR3 consists of 13 residues. Germline V gives CDR1 SNHLY, CDR2 FYNNEI. Trimming took off 7 bases at V and 5 bases at J, with 14 bases between the two ends. The CDR3 protein is CASTFLRETEAFF. The CDR3 DNA reads as TGTGCCAGCACCTTCCTGAGGGAAACTGAAGCTTTCTTT. Based on the CDR3 plus reference TRBV2 and TRBJ1-1, the full variable domain is EPEVTQTPSHQVTQMGQEVILRCVPISNHLYFYWYRQILGQKVEFLVSFYNNEISEKSEIFDDQFSVERPDGSNFTLKIRSTKLEDSAMYFCASTFLRETEAFFGQGTRLTVV.

This chain joins TRBV6-5 and TRBJ2-3; 10 bases match TRBD2. Germline CDR1 and CDR2: MNHEY and SVGAGI. The CDR3 runs to 15 residues. The junction had 6 bases not matched to a gene; V was cut back by 5 bases and J by 4 bases. The CDR3 reads CASSLLAGNADTQYF. The CDR3 region has the DNA TGTGCCAGCAGTCTACTAGCGGGAAACGCAGATACGCAGTATTTT.

This clone was seen just once. The rearrangement joins TRBV5-5 to TRBJ2-7; possible D gene TRBD1, 6 bases. The CDR3 extends over 14 amino acids. Trimming left V 2 bases short and J 4 bases short, with 13 bases between. CDR1 SGHKS and CDR2 YYEKEE come from the germline V gene (reference sequence). The CDR3 loop reads CASSLVPGDYEQYF. The CDR3 DNA reads as TGTGCCAGCAGCTTAGTTCCAGGGGATTACGAGCAGTACTTC. Full variable domain (missing parts from reference TRBV5-5 and TRBJ2-7): DAGVTQSPTHLIKTRGQQVTLRCSPISGHKSVSWYQQVLGQGPQFIFQYYEKEERGRGNFPDRFSARQFPNYSSELNVNALLLGDSALYLCASSLVPGDYEQYFGPGTRLTVT.

The chain joins TRBV28 to TRBJ2-7, with 7 positions matching TRBD1. V was pared by 6 bases and J by 3 bases, with 20 bases of the junction left unmatched. Germline V gene data show CDR1 as MDHEN and CDR2 as SYDVKM. There are 18 residues in the CDR3. CDR3 DNA sequence: TGTGCCAGCAGCTCAGGGATAGTTGACAGGGAGAGAGACTACGAGCAGTACTTC. Protein sequence: CASSSGIVDRERDYEQYF.

This clone was observed once. This sequence joins TRBV29-1 and TRBJ2-1; D is undetermined. CDR1 is SQVTM and CDR2 is ANQGSEA in the germline V gene. CDR3 length equals 13 residues. Trimming shortened V by 7 bases and J by 1 base, and 11 bases separated the two germline ends. CDR3 loop: CSAHGTSYNEQFF. The CDR3 bases are TGCAGCGCCCATGGTACGTCCTACAATGAGCAGTTCTTC.

A few counts support this clone. J is TRBJ2-1 and V is TRBV2; D gene uncertain. This CDR3 comprises 16 residues. Trimming pared 3 bases from V and 5 bases from J, leaving 17 bases between. In germline, CDR1 is SNHLY, CDR2 FYNNEI. The CDR3 DNA is TGTGCCAGCAGTGATCGTGGGGATAGAAACCACAATGAGCAGTTCTTC. Amino acids: CASSDRGDRNHNEQFF.

The chain combines TRBV10-3 with TRBJ1-5; possible D gene TRBD1, 5 bases. This CDR3 spans 15 amino acids. V was cut by 0 bases and J by 2 bases, with 8 bases left in between. Germline V CDR1 and CDR2: ENHRY, SYGVKD. The CDR3 sequence: CAISESGPRNQPQHF. CDR3 bases: TGTGCCATCAGTGAGTCGGGGCCCCGCAATCAGCCCCAGCATTTT.

The chain has TRBV10-1 and TRBJ2-7; the match to TRBD1 covers 7 bases. J lost 3 bases, V lost 3 bases, and 26 bases had no gene match. Germline V gene lookup returns CDR1 WNHNN and CDR2 SYGVQD (reference sequence). The CDR3 is 21 residues long. CDR3 DNA: TGCGCCAGCAGTGACGGCGTCTTTGCCTTGCTCGCTGGGACAGCGAACTACGAGCAGTACTTC. Translation gives CASSDGVFALLAGTANYEQYF.

V and J are TRBV29-1 and TRBJ2-3; D might be TRBD2 (6 bases). Germline V lookup: CDR1 SQVTM, CDR2 ANQGSEA. Trimming shortened V by 2 bases and J by 2 bases, and 8 bases separated the two germline ends. The CDR3 contains 13 residues. The CDR3 DNA reads TGCAGCGTTGAACGGGACTCCACAGATACGCAGTATTTT. It yields the protein CSVERDSTDTQYF.

The V and J genes are TRBV25-1 and TRBJ1-5; D gene uncertain. This CDR3 comprises 13 residues. Germline CDR1 and CDR2: MGHDK and SYGVNS. V lost 5 bases and J 4 bases, leaving 9 bases between the germline ends. CDR3 sequence: CASSPQGNQPQHF. CDR3 sequence (DNA): TGTGCCAGCAGTCCTCAAGGAAATCAGCCCCAGCATTTT.

This clone is labeled medium-sized. The chain has TRBV28 and TRBJ1-5, with D possibly TRBD1 on 6 matching bases. Germline CDR1 is MDHEN and CDR2 is SYDVKM. The CDR3 length is 16 residues. Trimming shortened V by 8 bases and J by 6 bases, and 23 bases separated the two germline ends. DNA of the CDR3: TGTGCCAGCCTTACCGGGACACTATCGTCAAGTCAGCCCCAGCATTTT. Its translation is CASLTGTLSSSQPQHF.

This clone has more than one count but fewer than ten. This sequence joins TRBV28 and TRBJ2-7; no reliable D call. V was trimmed by 5 bases and J by 2 bases, leaving 13 bases between them. There are 14 residues in the CDR3. Germline CDR1 and CDR2: MDHEN and SYDVKM. The CDR3, as DNA: TGTGCCAGCAGTCCTTACACTACGACCTACGAGCAGTACTTC. Translated: CASSPYTTTYEQYF.

J is TRBJ2-5 and V is TRBV19; no definite D call. V lost 6 bases to trimming and J lost 4 bases, with 12 bases between them. Germline CDR1 and CDR2: LNHDA and SQIVND (reference sequence). CDR3 length: 13 residues. The CDR3 loop reads CASSLMGSETQYF. CDR3 DNA sequence: TGTGCCAGTAGCCTAATGGGGTCAGAGACCCAGTACTTC.